This TCR beta chain was retrieved from a study of cytomegalovirus exposure and HLA in healthy donors. Study observations and caveats: A cluster of highly shared sequence variants was likely a sequencing artifact. Most TCR sequences were seen very rarely across donors, but some public TCRs occurred in many. In most subjects, TCR beta sequences reportedly gave accurate predictions of HLA-A and HLA-B alleles.

Germline V gene lookup returns CDR1 SGHRS and CDR2 YFSETQ. The CDR3 has 15 amino acids. With 5 bases clipped from V and 8 bases from J, the junction kept 7 bases outside the gene matches. A remark on this clone: Its cognate antigen is unknown.

The PCR employed 60 Vbeta primers together with 13 Jbeta primers. The table came from immunoSEQ multiplex PCR; TCRdb's copy has only in-frame clones and leaves some out. The sample has some 250,000 clones, over 80% seen once. Material for sequencing was PBMCs. The chain employs TRBV5-1 and TRBJ2-1; 13 bases fit TRBD2. The source is a middle-aged woman in good health and CMV-seropositive. The CDR3, as DNA: TGCGCCAGCAGGACCGGACTAGCGGGGGCTGATGAGCAGTTCTTC. This translates into CASRTGLAGADEQFF.